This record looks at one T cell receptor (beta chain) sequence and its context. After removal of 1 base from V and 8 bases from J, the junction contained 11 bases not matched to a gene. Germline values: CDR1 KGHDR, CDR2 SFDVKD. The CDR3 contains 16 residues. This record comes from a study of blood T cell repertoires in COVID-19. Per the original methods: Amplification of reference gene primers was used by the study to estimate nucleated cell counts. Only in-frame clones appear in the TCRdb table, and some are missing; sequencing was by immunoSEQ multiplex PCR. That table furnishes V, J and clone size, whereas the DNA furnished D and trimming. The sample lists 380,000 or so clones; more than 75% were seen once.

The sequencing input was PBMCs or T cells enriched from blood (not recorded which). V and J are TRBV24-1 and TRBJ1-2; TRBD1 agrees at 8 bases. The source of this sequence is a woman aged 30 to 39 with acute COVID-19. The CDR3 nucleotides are TGTGCCACCAGTGATTTAAAACCAGGGGGCGAGGAGGGCTACACCTTC. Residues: CATSDLKPGGEEGYTF.